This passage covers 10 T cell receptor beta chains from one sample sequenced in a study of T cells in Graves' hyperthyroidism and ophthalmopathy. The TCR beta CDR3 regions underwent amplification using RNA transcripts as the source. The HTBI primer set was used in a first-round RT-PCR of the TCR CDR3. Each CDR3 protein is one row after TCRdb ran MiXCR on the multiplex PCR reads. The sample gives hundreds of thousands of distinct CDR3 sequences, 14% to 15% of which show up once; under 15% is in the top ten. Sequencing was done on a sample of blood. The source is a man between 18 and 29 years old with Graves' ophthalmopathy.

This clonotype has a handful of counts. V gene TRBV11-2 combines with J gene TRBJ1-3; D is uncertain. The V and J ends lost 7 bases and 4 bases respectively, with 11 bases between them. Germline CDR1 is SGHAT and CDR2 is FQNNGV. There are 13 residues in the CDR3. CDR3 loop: CASTTFEGNTIYF. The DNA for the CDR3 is TGTGCCAGCACCACCTTTGAGGGAAACACCATATATTTT. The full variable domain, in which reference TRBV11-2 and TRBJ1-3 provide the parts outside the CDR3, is EAGVAQSPRYKIIEKRQSVAFWCNPISGHATLYWYQQILGQGPKLLIQFQNNGVVDDSQLPKDRFSAERLKGVDSTLKIQPAKLEDSAVYLCASTTFEGNTIYFGEGSWLTVV.

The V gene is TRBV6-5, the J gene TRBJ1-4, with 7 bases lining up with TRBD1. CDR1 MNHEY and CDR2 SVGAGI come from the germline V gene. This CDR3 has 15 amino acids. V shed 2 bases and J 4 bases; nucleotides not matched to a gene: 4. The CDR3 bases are TGTGCCAGCAGTTACAGCCAGGGGGTTAATGAAAAACTGTTTTTT. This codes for CASSYSQGVNEKLFF.

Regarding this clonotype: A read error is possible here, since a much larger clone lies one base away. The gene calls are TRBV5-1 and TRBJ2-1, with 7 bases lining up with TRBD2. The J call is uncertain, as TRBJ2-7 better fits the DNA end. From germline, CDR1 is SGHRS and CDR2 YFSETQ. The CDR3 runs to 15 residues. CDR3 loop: CASTRWLADPNEQYF. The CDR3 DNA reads TGCGCCAGTACGAGGTGGCTAGCGGACCCCAATGAGCAGTACTTC.

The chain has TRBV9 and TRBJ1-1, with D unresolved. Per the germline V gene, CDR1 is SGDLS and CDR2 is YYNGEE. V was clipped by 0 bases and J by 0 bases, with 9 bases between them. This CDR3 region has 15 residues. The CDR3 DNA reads TGTGCCAGCAGCGTAGGAAATGGATTGAACACTGAAGCTTTCTTT. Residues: CASSVGNGLNTEAFF.

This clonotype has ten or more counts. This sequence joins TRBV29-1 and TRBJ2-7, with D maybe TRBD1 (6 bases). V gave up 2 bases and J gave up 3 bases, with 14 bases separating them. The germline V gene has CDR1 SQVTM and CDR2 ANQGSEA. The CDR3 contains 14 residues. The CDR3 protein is CSVEIPGQFYEQYF. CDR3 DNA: TGCAGCGTTGAAATTCCGGGACAATTCTACGAGCAGTACTTC.

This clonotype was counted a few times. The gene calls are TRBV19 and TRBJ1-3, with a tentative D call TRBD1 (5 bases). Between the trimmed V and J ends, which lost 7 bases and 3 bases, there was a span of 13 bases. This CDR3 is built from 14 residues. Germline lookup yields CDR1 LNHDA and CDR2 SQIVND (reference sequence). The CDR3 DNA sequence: TGTGCCAGTACCCGAGGGGTGTTTGGAAACACCATATATTTT. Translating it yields CASTRGVFGNTIYF.

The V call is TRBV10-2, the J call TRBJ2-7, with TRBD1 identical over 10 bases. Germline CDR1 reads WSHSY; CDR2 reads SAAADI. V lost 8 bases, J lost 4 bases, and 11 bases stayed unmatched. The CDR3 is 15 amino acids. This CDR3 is CASGSLGTGEYEQYF. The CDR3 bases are TGCGCCAGCGGGAGCCTCGGGACAGGGGAGTACGAGCAGTACTTC.

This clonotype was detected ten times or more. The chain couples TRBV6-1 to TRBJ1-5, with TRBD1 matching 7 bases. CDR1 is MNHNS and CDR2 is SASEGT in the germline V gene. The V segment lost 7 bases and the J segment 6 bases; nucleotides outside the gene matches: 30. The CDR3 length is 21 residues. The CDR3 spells CASTERAGGIGGGGHGQPQHF. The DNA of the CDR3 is TGTGCCAGCACCGAAAGGGCAGGGGGTATTGGCGGAGGAGGACATGGTCAGCCCCAGCATTTT.

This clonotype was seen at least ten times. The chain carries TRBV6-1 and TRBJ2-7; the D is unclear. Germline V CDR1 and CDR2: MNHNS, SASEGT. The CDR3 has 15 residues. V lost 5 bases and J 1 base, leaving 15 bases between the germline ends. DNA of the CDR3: TGTGCCAGCAGTTATTTCCCCTCCCCGTCCTACGAGCAGTACTTC. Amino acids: CASSYFPSPSYEQYF.

The CDR3 region is CAIRRAGGPVTGELFF. DNA of the CDR3: TGTGCCATCAGAAGAGCGGGGGGGCCAGTCACCGGGGAGCTGTTTTTT. J is TRBJ2-2 and V is TRBV10-3; 10 bases line up with TRBD2. There are 16 residues in the CDR3. V was clipped by 6 bases and J by 4 bases; unmatched bases: 8. Germline V lookup: CDR1 ENHRY, CDR2 SYGVKD.